The 7 T cell receptor beta chains given below trace back to one sample, sequenced in a study of T cell changes during pregnancy in multiple sclerosis (dated by TCRdb to about 2019). The library was obtained by the immunoSEQ multiplex PCR assay. TCRdb provides this immuneACCESS table in a form limited to in-frame rearrangements. Some clones are lacking; in checked studies, under half of them reflect an unresolved V gene, and why the rest are absent is not known. The sample contains fewer than 140,000 clones, 80% to 95% of them found a single time. The top ten clonotypes cover less than 2% of the sample. The material sequenced was peripheral blood, taken after pregnancy. The source is a female donor with multiple sclerosis, enrolled in a pregnancy study.

V usage is TRBV6-5 and J usage is TRBJ2-3; 9 bases line up with TRBD2. The CDR3 runs 16 residues. Trimming cost V 3 bases and J 7 bases; bases outside gene matches: 11. Germline V gene lookup returns CDR1 MNHEY and CDR2 SVGAGI. CDR3 nucleotide sequence: TGTGCCAGCAGTTATCTGCCAGCGGGGGGAGTGAATACGCAGTATTTT. It encodes CASSYLPAGGVNTQYF.

The rearrangement joins TRBV5-4 to TRBJ2-5; D not certain. This CDR3 has 14 amino acids. Germline V lookup: CDR1 SGHNT, CDR2 YYREEE (reference sequence). With 0 bases removed from V and 2 bases from J, the gap between germline ends came to 8 bases. CDR3 residues: CASSLEVAQETQYF. The CDR3 nucleotides are TGTGCCAGCAGCTTGGAGGTAGCACAAGAGACCCAGTACTTC.

The chain employs TRBV29-1 and TRBJ1-2; D not resolved. The V end lost 6 bases, the J end lost 4 bases, and 6 bases lay between the germline ends. Looked up from germline, CDR1 is SQVTM and CDR2 is ANQGSEA. This CDR3 is 10 amino acids long. CDR3 DNA: TGCAGCGTCGGGAGCTATGGCTACACCTTC. Translation gives CSVGSYGYTF.

This sequence joins TRBV25-1 and TRBJ1-4, with TRBD1 matching over 8 bases. The germline V gene has CDR1 MGHDK and CDR2 SYGVNS. CDR3 length: 15 residues. V lost 3 bases and J lost 8; bases outside the gene matches: 8. The CDR3, as DNA: TGTGCCAGCAGTGAGGGGGGGACAGGAGGGGAAAAACTGTTTTTT. This gives the protein CASSEGGTGGEKLFF.

The genes are TRBV15 and TRBJ2-1, with TRBD2 matching 8 bases. The CDR3 runs to 22 residues. V shed 1 base and J 0 bases; nucleotides not matched to a gene: 20. Germline V gene lookup returns CDR1 LNHNV and CDR2 YYDKDF (reference sequence). In DNA form, the CDR3 reads TGTGCCACCAGCAGAGGTACGGCGGGAGGACTGTTCCGGGGAAGCTCCTACAATGAGCAGTTCTTC. This codes for CATSRGTAGGLFRGSSYNEQFF.

V gene TRBV10-1 combines with J gene TRBJ1-3; TRBD1 might be the D (5 bases). This CDR3 spans 16 amino acids. V lost 0 bases and J lost 0, with 9 bases in between. Germline V gene lookup returns CDR1 WNHNN and CDR2 SYGVQD (reference sequence). CDR3 in DNA: TGCGCCAGCAGTGAGTCGGGGGGGTCCTCTGGAAACACCATATATTTT. It yields the protein CASSESGGSSGNTIYF.

The V gene is TRBV19, the J gene TRBJ2-5; perhaps TRBD1 as D (6 bases). The V gene's germline CDR1 is LNHDA and CDR2 SQIVND (reference sequence). CDR3 size: 15 residues. The germline V and J ends were trimmed by 1 base and 3 bases, with 12 bases remaining between them. The CDR3 region has the DNA TGTGCCAGTAGTATAGGCAGGGGAAGGAAAGAGACCCAGTACTTC. This sequence encodes CASSIGRGRKETQYF.